What follows is one T cell receptor (beta chain) and its context. What it binds is not known. The data belong to a study of T cell responses to AZD1222 COVID-19 vaccine. Study-level results: Only a handful of AZD1222 recipients, roughly six in all, had baseline seropositivity.

This CDR3 is built from 16 residues. With 3 bases clipped from V and 3 bases from J, the junction kept 10 bases outside the gene matches. Per germline, CDR1 SGHVS and CDR2 FQNEAQ. Assay used: immunoSEQ multiplex PCR; TCRdb lists only in-frame clones, some missing. The sample holds 130,000 or so clones, roughly 91% seen once. The specimen comprised peripheral blood, sampled on day 0 of MenACWY control vaccination. This TCR came from an adult in good health. This chain connects TRBV7-8 to TRBJ2-7; 8 bases are shared with TRBD2. CDR3 sequence (DNA): TGTGCCAGCAGCTTCCCGTTAGCGGGACCAGACTACGAGCAGTACTTC. Translating gives CASSFPLAGPDYEQYF.